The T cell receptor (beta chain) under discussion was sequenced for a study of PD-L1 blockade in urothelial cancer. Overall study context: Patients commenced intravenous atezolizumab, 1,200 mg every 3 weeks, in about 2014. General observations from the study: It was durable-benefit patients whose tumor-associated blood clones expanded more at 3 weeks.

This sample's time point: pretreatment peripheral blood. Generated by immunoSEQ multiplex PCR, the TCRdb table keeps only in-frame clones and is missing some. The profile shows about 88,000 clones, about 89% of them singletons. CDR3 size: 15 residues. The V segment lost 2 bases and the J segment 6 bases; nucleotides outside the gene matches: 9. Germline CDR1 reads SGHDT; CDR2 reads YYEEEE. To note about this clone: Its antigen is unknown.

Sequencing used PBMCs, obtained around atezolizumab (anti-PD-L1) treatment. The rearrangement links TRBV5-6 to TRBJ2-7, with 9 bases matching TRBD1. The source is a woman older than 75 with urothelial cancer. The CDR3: CASSFYRGRTGEQYF. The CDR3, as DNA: TGTGCCAGCAGCTTCTACAGGGGGCGTACGGGCGAGCAGTACTTC.